This T cell receptor (beta chain) was identified during a study of shared clonotypes between healthy human individuals. The CDR3 is made up of 12 amino acids. Germline-derived CDR1 and CDR2 are SGHRS and YFSETQ. V dropped 3 bases and J dropped 4; count of bases not matched to a gene: 1. Here immunoSEQ multiplex PCR was the method, and the copy in TCRdb shows in-frame clones only, minus some. The sample includes roughly 490,000 clones, around 80% of them seen just once. This chain joins TRBV5-1 and TRBJ2-7; TRBD1 aligns across 7 bases. The origin of this receptor is a middle-aged woman in good health. Some clones in this sample may be carry-over from other donors' samples. What was sequenced was PBMCs. The DNA of the CDR3 is TGCGCCAGCAGCTGGACAGGATACGAGCAGTACTTC. Its translation: CASSWTGYEQYF.